The source of this T cell receptor (beta chain) is a study of T-cell memory formation after mild COVID-19. Across the whole study: TCR clusters were largely donor specific.

The table lists this clonotype with a few counts. The antigen remains unidentified. 5'RACE with constant-segment primers built TCRalpha and TCRbeta cDNA libraries with UMIs. TCRdb processed the 5' RACE reads anew with MiXCR; each CDR3 protein has one entry. The sample records hundreds of thousands of distinct CDR3 sequences, roughly 25% being singletons. Findings and caveats of the study: Contracting CD8+ clones were enriched in EMRA, CD4+ mainly in CM and EM.

The V and J ends lost 2 bases and 7 bases, in that order; junction bases with no gene match: 9. The CDR3 is made up of 15 amino acids. Germline V gives CDR1 MGHRA, CDR2 YSYEKL. The chain carries TRBV4-1 and TRBJ2-7, with 9 bases that match TRBD1. Sequenced input: PBMCs or a T cell subset sorted from them (not recorded which). This receptor was obtained from an adult woman who had mild COVID-19 (a few samples of this study predate the infection). Cell type and time point are not known. CDR3 in amino acids: CASSQPRDREKEQYF. In nucleotides, the CDR3 is TGCGCCAGCAGCCAACCTCGGGACAGGGAAAAGGAGCAGTACTTC.